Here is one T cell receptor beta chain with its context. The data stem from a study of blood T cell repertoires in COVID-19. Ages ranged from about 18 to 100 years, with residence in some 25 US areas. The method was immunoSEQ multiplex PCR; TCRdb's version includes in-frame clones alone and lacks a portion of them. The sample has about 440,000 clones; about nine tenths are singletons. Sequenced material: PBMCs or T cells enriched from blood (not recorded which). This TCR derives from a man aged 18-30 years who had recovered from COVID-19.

CDR3 sequence: CASSLVRMNTEAFF. CDR3 in DNA: TGTGCCAGCAGCTTAGTGCGGATGAACACTGAAGCTTTCTTT. The J gene is TRBJ1-1, the V gene TRBV5-6; the D is unclear. The CDR3 runs 14 residues. V was clipped by 2 bases and J by 0 bases, with 8 bases between them. CDR1 and CDR2 (germline): SGHDT, YYEEEE.